This is a list of T cell receptor beta chains from one sample in a study of blood T cell repertoires in COVID-19. Data came from immunoSEQ multiplex PCR; TCRdb stores just in-frame clones and leaves some out. The repertoire consists of roughly 100,000 clones, with 80% to 90% occurring once and the leading ten covering around 4.8%. Material for sequencing was peripheral blood. These receptors were collected from a man between 60 and 75 years old with acute or convalescent COVID-19. Both conserved end residues are part of each CDR3. D genes are given only for firm matches. Not all rows give a size; the values are once, few, many and, for expanded clones, a class.

V gene	J gene	clone size	D gene	CDR3 DNA	CDR3 protein
TRBV5-8	TRBJ1-1	NA	NA	TGTGCCAGCAGCTTGAGGGGCGCGAACACTGAAGCTTTCTTT	CASSLRGANTEAFF
TRBV5-6	TRBJ2-2	NA	NA	TGTGCCAGCAGCTTCTACGCGACCGGGGAGCTGTTTTTT	CASSFYATGELFF
TRBV7-2	TRBJ2-1	NA	NA	TGTGCCAGCAGCTTAATCCAGGGCCCGTCGGGTAGTCTGTTCTTC	CASSLIQGPSGSLFF
TRBV11-2	TRBJ2-3	NA	NA	TGTGCCAGCAGCCTCACATATACGCAGTATTTT	CASSLTYTQYF
TRBV7-3	TRBJ2-3	NA	TRBD2	TGTGCCAGCAGCTACAGCCCCTCTAGCGGGAGTTCAGATACGCAGTATTTT	CASSYSPSSGSSDTQYF
TRBV24-1	TRBJ1-5	NA	NA	TGTGCCACCAGTAACCAGTATAGCAATCAGCCCCAGCATTTT	CATSNQYSNQPQHF
TRBV6-5	TRBJ1-4	NA	NA	TGTGCCAGCAGTTACTCGATGCAGGGCGGTGAAAAACTGTTTTTT	CASSYSMQGGEKLFF
TRBV9	TRBJ1-1	NA	TRBD1	TGTGCCAGCAGCGTAGAGACAGGGGGTCGTACTGAAGCTTTCTTT	CASSVETGGRTEAFF
TRBV6-4	TRBJ2-1	NA	NA	TGTGCCAGCAGTGCTGGCGGAGGGGCTTACAATGAGCAGTTCTTC	CASSAGGGAYNEQFF
TRBV2	TRBJ2-1	NA	NA	TGTGCCAGCACCAGGTTGAGCTCCTACAATGAGCAGTTCTTC	CASTRLSSYNEQFF
TRBV5-1	TRBJ2-2	NA	NA	TGCGCCAGCAGCTTGGACCGCTCCGCGAGCACCGGGGAGCTGTTTTTT	CASSLDRSASTGELFF
TRBV7-8	TRBJ1-4	NA	NA	TGTGCCAGCAGCGCGCGGGGGGATGTTGAAAAACTGTTTTTT	CASSARGDVEKLFF
TRBV18	TRBJ1-4	NA	TRBD1	TGTGCCAGCTCACCACCGTCCGGGACAGGGTATGAAAAACTGTTTTTT	CASSPPSGTGYEKLFF
TRBV4-2	TRBJ2-5	NA	TRBD1	TGTGCCAGCAGCCCTGGCTCTACCCAGGGGGCAGAGACCCAGTACTTC	CASSPGSTQGAETQYF
TRBV9	TRBJ2-7	NA	TRBD1	TGTGCCAGCAGCGTAGGGGCAGGGGGCGAGCAGTACTTC	CASSVGAGGEQYF
TRBV7-2	TRBJ1-4	few	NA	TGTGCCAGCAGCTTTTACAGGGAAAAACTGTTTTTT	CASSFYREKLFF
TRBV28	TRBJ1-4	NA	NA	TGTGCCAGCAGTTCGAGTCAATGGGCGATTGCAACTAATGAAAAACTGTTTTTT	CASSSSQWAIATNEKLFF
TRBV2	TRBJ1-6	NA	TRBD1	TGTGCCACCCAAGCGGACAGGGCAGGCTCACCCCTCCACTTT	CATQADRAGSPLHF
TRBV4-3	TRBJ1-1	NA	TRBD1	TGCGCCAGCAGCCTGTCCACAGGGGGTACCCGGACCACTGAAGCTTTCTTT	CASSLSTGGTRTTEAFF
TRBV9	TRBJ2-1	NA	TRBD2	TGTGCCAGCAGCGTAGTCCTACGGGGGGGTGAGCAGTTCTTC	CASSVVLRGGEQFF
TRBV2	TRBJ1-6	NA	NA	TGTGCCAGCAGTGAAGCGGGCAGGGGTAATTCACCCCTCCACTTT	CASSEAGRGNSPLHF
TRBV7-3	TRBJ1-4	once	NA	TGTGCCAGCAGCCAAGGGCAGGGGGAAAAACTGTTTTTT	CASSQGQGEKLFF
TRBV5-4	TRBJ2-2	NA	TRBD2	TGTGCCAGCAGCTTGGATCCGGGAGGCACCGGGGAGCTGTTTTTT	CASSLDPGGTGELFF